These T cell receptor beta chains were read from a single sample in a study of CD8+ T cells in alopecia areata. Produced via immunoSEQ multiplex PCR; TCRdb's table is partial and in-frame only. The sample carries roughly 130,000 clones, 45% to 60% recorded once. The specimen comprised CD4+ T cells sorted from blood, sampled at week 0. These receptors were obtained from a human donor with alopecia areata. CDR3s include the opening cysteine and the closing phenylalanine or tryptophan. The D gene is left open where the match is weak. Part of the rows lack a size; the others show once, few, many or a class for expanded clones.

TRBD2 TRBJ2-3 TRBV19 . CASSTASGSADTQYF TGTGCCAGTAGTACCGCTAGCGGGAGTGCAGATACGCAGTATTTT
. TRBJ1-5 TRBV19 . CASSRDSYSNQPQHF TGTGCCAGTAGTCGGGATTCCTATAGCAATCAGCCCCAGCATTTT
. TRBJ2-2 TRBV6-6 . CASSGRQAGELFF TGTGCCAGCAGTGGCCGGCAAGCCGGGGAGCTGTTTTTT
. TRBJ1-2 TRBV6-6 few CASSYEITGEHGYTF TGTGCCAGCAGTTACGAGATCACGGGGGAACATGGCTACACCTTC
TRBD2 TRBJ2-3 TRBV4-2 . CASSRTSGTSTDTQYF TGTGCCAGCAGCAGGACTAGCGGGACTAGCACAGATACGCAGTATTTT
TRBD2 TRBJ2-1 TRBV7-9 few CASSVTSDEQFF TGTGCCAGCAGTGTAACTAGCGATGAGCAGTTCTTC
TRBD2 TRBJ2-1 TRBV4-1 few CASSQDWGASGSSYNEQFF TGCGCCAGCAGCCAAGATTGGGGGGCTAGCGGGTCCTCCTACAATGAGCAGTTCTTC
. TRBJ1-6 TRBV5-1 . CASSYPDSANSPLHF TGCGCCAGCAGCTACCCTGACAGCGCTAATTCACCCCTCCACTTT
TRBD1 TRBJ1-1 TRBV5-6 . CASSLGTGTGNTEAFF TGTGCCAGCAGTCTGGGGACCGGGACAGGGAACACTGAAGCTTTCTTT
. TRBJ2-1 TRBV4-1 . CASSQKAGGQERNEQFF TGCGCCAGCAGCCAGAAAGCCGGGGGTCAAGAGAGGAATGAGCAGTTCTTC
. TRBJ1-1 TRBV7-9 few CASSVKNTEAFF TGTGCCAGCAGCGTGAAAAACACTGAAGCTTTCTTT
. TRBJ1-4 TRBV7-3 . CASSLNGRGVNEKLFF TGTGCCAGCAGCTTAAATGGGAGAGGGGTTAATGAAAAACTGTTTTTT
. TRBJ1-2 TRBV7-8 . CASSLRAEGYTF TGTGCCAGCAGCTTAAGGGCCGAAGGCTACACCTTC
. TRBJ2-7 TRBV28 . CASSYGGGEQYF TGTGCCAGCAGTTACGGGGGAGGCGAGCAGTACTTC
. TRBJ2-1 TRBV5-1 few CASSPTSTSYNEQFF TGCGCCAGCAGCCCCACTAGCACCTCCTACAATGAGCAGTTCTTC
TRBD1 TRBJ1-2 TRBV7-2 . CASSFGQGKNYGYTF TGTGCCAGCAGCTTCGGACAGGGGAAGAACTATGGCTACACCTTC
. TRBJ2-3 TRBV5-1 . CASSPGVGAQIPTDTQYF TGCGCCAGCAGCCCTGGAGTCGGGGCGCAGATCCCAACAGATACGCAGTATTTT
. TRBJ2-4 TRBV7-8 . CASSLQNGRIQYF TGTGCCAGCAGCTTACAGAATGGGCGCATTCAGTACTTC
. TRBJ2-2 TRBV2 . CASSEQGPRNTGELFF TGTGCCAGCAGTGAGCAGGGACCCCGGAACACCGGGGAGCTGTTTTTT
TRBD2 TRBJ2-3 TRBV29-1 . CSVEFSGRDTDTQYF TGCAGCGTTGAATTTAGCGGGAGAGACACAGATACGCAGTATTTT
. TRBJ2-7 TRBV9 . CASSVGVSETYEQYF TGTGCCAGCAGCGTAGGTGTCAGCGAAACCTACGAGCAGTACTTC
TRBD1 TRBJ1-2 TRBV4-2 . CASSQERSHRGDYGYTF TGTGCCAGCAGCCAAGAAAGGTCTCACAGGGGAGACTATGGCTACACCTTC
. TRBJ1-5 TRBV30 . CAWSVTSGSQPQHF TGTGCCTGGAGTGTAACGAGTGGGAGTCAGCCCCAGCATTTT
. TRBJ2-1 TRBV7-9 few CASSLARQGSDEQFF TGTGCCAGCAGCTTAGCCAGGCAGGGAAGCGATGAGCAGTTCTTC
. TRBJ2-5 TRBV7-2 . CASSLRGLQETQYF TGTGCCAGCAGCTTGCGGGGACTCCAAGAGACCCAGTACTTC
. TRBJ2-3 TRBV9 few CASSVASFGADTQYF TGTGCCAGCAGCGTAGCTAGTTTCGGGGCAGATACGCAGTATTTT
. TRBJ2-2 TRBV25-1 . CASSGTLTNTGELFF TGTGCCAGCAGTGGGACACTGACTAACACCGGGGAGCTGTTTTTT
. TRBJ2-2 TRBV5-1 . CASSLNSANTGELFF TGCGCCAGCAGCTTGAATAGTGCGAACACCGGGGAGCTGTTTTTT
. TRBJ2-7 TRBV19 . CASSMSQGTYEQYF TGTGCCAGTAGTATGAGCCAGGGCACCTACGAGCAGTACTTC
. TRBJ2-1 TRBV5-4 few CASSLVYHNEQFF TGTGCCAGCAGCTTGGTCTACCACAATGAGCAGTTCTTC